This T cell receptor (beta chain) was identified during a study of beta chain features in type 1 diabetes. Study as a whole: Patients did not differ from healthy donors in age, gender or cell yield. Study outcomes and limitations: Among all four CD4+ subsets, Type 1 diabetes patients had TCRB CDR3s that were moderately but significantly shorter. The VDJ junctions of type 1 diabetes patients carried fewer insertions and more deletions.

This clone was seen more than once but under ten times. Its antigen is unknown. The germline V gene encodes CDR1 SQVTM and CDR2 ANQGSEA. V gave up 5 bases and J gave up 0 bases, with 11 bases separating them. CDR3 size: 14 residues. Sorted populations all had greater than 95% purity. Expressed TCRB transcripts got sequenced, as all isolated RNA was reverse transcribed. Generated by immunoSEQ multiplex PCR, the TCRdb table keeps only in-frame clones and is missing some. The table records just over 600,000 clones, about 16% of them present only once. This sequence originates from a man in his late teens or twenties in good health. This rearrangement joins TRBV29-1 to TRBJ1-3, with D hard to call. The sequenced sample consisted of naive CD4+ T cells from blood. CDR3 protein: CSVKGRNSGNTIYF. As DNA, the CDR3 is TGCAGCGTTAAAGGCCGCAACTCTGGAAACACCATATATTTT.